This T cell receptor (beta chain) was retrieved from a study of T-cell reconstitution after alpha-beta-depleted transplantation in children. Researchers prepared the TCRbeta library using unique molecular identifiers, the study reports. MiXCR, applied by TCRdb to the PCR reads, yields one record per CDR3 protein. The sample has around 700,000 distinct CDR3 sequences, under 15% seen once. In germline, CDR1 is SGHAT, CDR2 FQNNGV. J lost 3 bases, V lost 4 bases, and 4 bases had no gene match. This CDR3 is 15 amino acids long. Points on this clonotype: The target antigen is unknown.

Study-level points and caveats: In some patients, recipient T cells and intrathymic progenitors surviving conditioning explained high day-60 diversity. Newly generated T cells supplied most T-cell counts and diversity one year post-transplant. The origin of alpha-beta T cells about two months after transplant was reportedly several hundred expanded graft clones.

The genes are TRBV11-2 and TRBJ2-1; 9 nucleotides line up with TRBD1. This material consisted of PBMCs, taken before TCRalphabeta/CD19-depleted stem cell transplant. This clonotype was obtained from a girl between 2 and 10 years old with congenital amegakaryocytic thrombocytopenia, due to receive a stem cell transplant. This CDR3 reads CASSSGTGFYNEQFF. In nucleotides, the CDR3 is TGTGCCAGCAGCTCCGGGACAGGGTTCTACAATGAGCAGTTCTTC.